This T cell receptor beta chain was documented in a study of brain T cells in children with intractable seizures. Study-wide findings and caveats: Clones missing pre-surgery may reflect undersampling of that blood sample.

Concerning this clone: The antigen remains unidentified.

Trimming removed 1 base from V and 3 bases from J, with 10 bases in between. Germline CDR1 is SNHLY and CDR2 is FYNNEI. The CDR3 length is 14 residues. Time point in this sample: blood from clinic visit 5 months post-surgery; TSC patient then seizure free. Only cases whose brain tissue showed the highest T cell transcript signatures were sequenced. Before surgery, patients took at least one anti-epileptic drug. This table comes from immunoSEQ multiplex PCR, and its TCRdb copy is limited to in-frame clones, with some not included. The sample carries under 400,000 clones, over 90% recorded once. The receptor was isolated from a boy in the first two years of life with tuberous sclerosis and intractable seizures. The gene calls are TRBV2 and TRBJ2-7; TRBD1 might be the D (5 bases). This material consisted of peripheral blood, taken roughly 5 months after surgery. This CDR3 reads CASSEVQAIYEQYF. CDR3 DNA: TGTGCCAGCAGTGAAGTACAGGCTATCTACGAGCAGTACTTC.